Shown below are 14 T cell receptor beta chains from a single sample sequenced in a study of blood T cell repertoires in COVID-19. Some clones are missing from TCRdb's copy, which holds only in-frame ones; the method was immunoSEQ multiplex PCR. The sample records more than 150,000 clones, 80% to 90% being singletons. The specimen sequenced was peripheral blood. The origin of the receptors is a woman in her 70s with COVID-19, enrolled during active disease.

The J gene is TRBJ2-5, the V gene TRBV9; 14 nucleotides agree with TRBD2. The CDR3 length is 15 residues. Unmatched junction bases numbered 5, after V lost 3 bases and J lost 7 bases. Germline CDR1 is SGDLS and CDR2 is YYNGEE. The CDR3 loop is CASSAPGTSGGTQYF. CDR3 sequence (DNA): TGTGCCAGCAGCGCGCCAGGGACTAGCGGGGGGACCCAGTACTTC.

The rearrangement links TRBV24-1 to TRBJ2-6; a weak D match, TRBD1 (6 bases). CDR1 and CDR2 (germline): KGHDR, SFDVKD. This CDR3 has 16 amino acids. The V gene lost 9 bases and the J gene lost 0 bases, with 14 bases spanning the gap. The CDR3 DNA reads TGTGCCACCGGGGGCTCGACTAACTCTGGGGCCAACGTCCTGACTTTC. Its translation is CATGGSTNSGANVLTF.

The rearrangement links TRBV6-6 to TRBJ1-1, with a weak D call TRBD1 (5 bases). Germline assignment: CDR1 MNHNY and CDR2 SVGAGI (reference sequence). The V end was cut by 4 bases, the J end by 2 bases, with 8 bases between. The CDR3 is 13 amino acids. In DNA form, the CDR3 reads TGTGCCAGCAGTTTTCAGGGCAACACTGAAGCTTTCTTT. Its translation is CASSFQGNTEAFF.

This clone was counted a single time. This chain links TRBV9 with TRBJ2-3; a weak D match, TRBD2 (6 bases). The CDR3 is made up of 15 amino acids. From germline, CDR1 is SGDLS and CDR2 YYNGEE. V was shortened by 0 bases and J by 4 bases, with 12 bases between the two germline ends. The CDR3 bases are TGTGCCAGCAGCGTAGTCGGGAGTGGGCCAGATACGCAGTATTTT. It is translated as CASSVVGSGPDTQYF.

For the CDR3, the DNA is TGTGCCAGCAGTTACCGGGGGGTCGAGAACACTGAAGCTTTCTTT. This sequence encodes CASSYRGVENTEAFF. The chain has TRBV6-2 or TRBV6-3 and TRBJ1-1; the D gene is possibly TRBD1 (5 bases). Germline V gene data show CDR1 as MNHEY and CDR2 as SVGEGT. Trimming stripped 2 bases from V and 1 base from J, with 11 bases between. CDR3 size: 15 residues.

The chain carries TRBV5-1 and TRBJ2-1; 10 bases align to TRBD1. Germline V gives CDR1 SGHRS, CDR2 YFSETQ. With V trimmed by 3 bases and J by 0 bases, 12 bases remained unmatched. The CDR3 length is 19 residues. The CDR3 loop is CASSSPGTGVPLSYNEQFF. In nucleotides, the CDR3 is TGCGCCAGCAGCTCTCCCGGGACAGGGGTCCCTCTCTCCTACAATGAGCAGTTCTTC.

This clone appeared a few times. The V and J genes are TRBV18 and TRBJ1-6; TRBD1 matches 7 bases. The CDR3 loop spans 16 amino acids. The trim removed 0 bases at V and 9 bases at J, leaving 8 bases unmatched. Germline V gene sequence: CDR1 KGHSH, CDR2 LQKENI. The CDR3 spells CASSPPAGGKGSPLHF. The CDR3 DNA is TGTGCCAGCTCACCACCCGCAGGGGGGAAAGGTTCACCCCTCCACTTT.

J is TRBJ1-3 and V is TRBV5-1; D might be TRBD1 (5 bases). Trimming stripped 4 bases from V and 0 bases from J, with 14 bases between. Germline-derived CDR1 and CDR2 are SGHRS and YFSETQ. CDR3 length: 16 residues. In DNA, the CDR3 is TGCGCCAGCAGCCCCGTCGGGGGGAGCTCTGGAAACACCATATATTTT. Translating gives CASSPVGGSSGNTIYF.

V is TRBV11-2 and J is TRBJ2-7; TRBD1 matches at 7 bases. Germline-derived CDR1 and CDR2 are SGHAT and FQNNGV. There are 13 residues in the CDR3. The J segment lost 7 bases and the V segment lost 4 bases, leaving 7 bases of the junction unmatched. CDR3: CASSSTGVGEQYF. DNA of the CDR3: TGTGCCAGCAGCTCCACAGGGGTAGGAGAGCAGTACTTC. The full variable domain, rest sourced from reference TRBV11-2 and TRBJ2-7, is EAGVAQSPRYKIIEKRQSVAFWCNPISGHATLYWYQQILGQGPKLLIQFQNNGVVDDSQLPKDRFSAERLKGVDSTLKIQPAKLEDSAVYLCASSSTGVGEQYFGPGTRLTVT.

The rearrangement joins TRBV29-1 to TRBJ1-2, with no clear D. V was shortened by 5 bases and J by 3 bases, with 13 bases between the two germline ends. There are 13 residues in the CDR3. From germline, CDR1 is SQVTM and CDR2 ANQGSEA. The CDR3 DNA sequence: TGCAGCGTTAAAGTGGTGGAGCACTATGGCTACACCTTC. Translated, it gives CSVKVVEHYGYTF.

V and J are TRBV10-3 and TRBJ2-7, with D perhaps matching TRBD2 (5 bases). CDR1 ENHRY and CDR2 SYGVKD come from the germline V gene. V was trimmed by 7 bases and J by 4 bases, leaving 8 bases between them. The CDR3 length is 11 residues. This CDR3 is CAIMGVYEQYF. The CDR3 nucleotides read TGTGCCATCATGGGAGTATACGAGCAGTACTTC.

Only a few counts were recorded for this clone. The CDR3 sequence is CASGFGQAINQPQHF. The CDR3 DNA follows: TGTGCTAGTGGTTTCGGACAGGCCATCAATCAGCCCCAGCATTTT. J is TRBJ1-5 and V is TRBV12-5, with 7 bases lining up with TRBD1. This CDR3 spans 15 amino acids. V was clipped by 3 bases and J by 3 bases; unmatched bases: 5. The V gene's germline CDR1 is LGHNT and CDR2 FRNRAP.

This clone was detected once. The CDR3 sequence is CASSPGQGGGTEAFF. The CDR3 nucleotides are TGTGCCAGCAGCCCAGGACAGGGGGGAGGCACTGAAGCTTTCTTT. The rearrangement links TRBV5-4 to TRBJ1-1, with 10 bases identical to TRBD1. This CDR3 region has 15 residues. The junction had 7 bases not matched to a gene; V was cut back by 4 bases and J by 4 bases. Germline loops: CDR1 SGHNT, CDR2 YYREEE (reference sequence).

DNA for the CDR3: TGTGCCATCAGCAAGGACAGGGAGAACACTGAAGCTTTCTTT. It specifies CAISKDRENTEAFF. This chain uses TRBV10-3 with TRBJ1-1; 8 bases fit TRBD1. Germline trimming cut 6 bases from V and 1 base from J; bases unmatched to any gene: 4. The CDR3 runs 14 residues. Germline CDR1 is ENHRY and CDR2 is SYGVKD.